This TCR beta chain was profiled in a study of T cell clonotyping in hematopoietic cell transplantation. General study points: Recipient TCR diversity dropped after transplant; expanded clonotypes rose from day 30 to 180. Higher Inverse Simpson Index values in graft donor and pretransplant recipient predicted broader posttransplant TCR diversity.

Recipients were bled about 28 days pretransplant and at posttransplant days 30, 100, 180. Produced via immunoSEQ multiplex PCR; TCRdb's table is partial and in-frame only. Here the sample spans 7,000 or so clones, approximately 89% being singletons. The CDR3 runs 17 residues. V gave up 4 bases and J gave up 7 bases; unmatched junction bases: 13. Per germline, CDR1 SGHAT and CDR2 FQNNGV. On this clone itself: What it binds is unknown.

The sample in question was PBMCs, obtained 100 days after allogeneic stem cell transplant. This chain links TRBV11-2 with TRBJ1-4; 9 bases agree with TRBD1. The source of this sequence is a young adult male patient who had an allogeneic stem cell transplant from a related donor, so the T cells may come from the graft donor. Some clones in this sample may be carry-over from other donors' samples. In DNA, the CDR3 is TGTGCCAGCAGCTCAAAGGTTACCGGGACAGGGCCTGAAAAACTGTTTTTT. Translation gives CASSSKVTGTGPEKLFF.